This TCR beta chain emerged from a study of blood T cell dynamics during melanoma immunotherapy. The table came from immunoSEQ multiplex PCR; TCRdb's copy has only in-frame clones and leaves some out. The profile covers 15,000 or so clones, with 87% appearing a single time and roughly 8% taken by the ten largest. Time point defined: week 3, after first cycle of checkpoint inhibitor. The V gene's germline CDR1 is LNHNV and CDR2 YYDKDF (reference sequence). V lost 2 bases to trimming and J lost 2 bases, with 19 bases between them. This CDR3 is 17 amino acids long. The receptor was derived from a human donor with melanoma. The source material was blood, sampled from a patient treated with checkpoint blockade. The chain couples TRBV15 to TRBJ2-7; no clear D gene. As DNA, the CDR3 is TGTGCCACCAGCAGACTCCTCCCCGGGCAGGAGCCCTACGAGCAGTACTTC. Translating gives CATSRLLPGQEPYEQYF. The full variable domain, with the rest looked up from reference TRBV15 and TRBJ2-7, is DAMVIQNPRYQVTQFGKPVTLSCSQTLNHNVMYWYQQKSSQAPKLLFHYYDKDFNNEADTPDNFQSRRPNTSFCFLDIRSPGLGDTAMYLCATSRLLPGQEPYEQYFGPGTRLTVT.